A selection of T cell receptor beta chains follows, all from one sample in a study of Ad26.COV2.S vaccination and SARS-CoV-2 variants. Assay: immunoSEQ multiplex PCR; the TCRdb copy retains only in-frame clones and omits some. There are about 280,000 clones in the sample; around 87% occur only once, and approximately 3.4% lies in the top ten. The sequencing used peripheral blood, collected in a trial of Ad26.COV2.S vaccine versus placebo. The source of these receptors is a person aged 18 to 59 who received the Ad26.COV2.S COVID-19 vaccine or a placebo. Each CDR3 is given with its conserved first and last residue. D genes are given only for firm matches. Clone size is stated in some rows and not others, as once, few, many or a class when expanded.

NA 13 TRBJ2-3 TRBV12-3/TRBV12-4 NA TGTGCCAGCACCCTCCCTGGGTGGGATACGCAGTATTTT CASTLPGWDTQYF
NA 15 TRBJ1-6 TRBV2 NA TGTGCCAGCAGCAGACAGTACTCCTATAATTCACCCCTCCACTTT CASSRQYSYNSPLHF
NA 15 TRBJ2-1 TRBV5-4 TRBD1 TGTGCCAGCAGCGCCGGGACAGAATCCTACAATGAGCAGTTCTTC CASSAGTESYNEQFF
NA 15 TRBJ2-3 TRBV11-3 NA TGTGCCAGCAGCTTAGTAACGGGAGCCTTAGATACGCAGTATTTT CASSLVTGALDTQYF
NA 14 TRBJ1-2 TRBV27 TRBD1 TGTGCCAGCAGTCCGCGGACAGGGAGCTATGGCTACACCTTC CASSPRTGSYGYTF
NA 13 TRBJ1-2 TRBV3-1/TRBV3-2 NA TGTGCCAGCAGCTCCGGGGAGGGGTATGGCTACACCTTC CASSSGEGYGYTF
NA 13 TRBJ2-1 TRBV19 NA TGTGCCAGTATGGCCATGGGTCCGGGGGAGCAGTTCTTC CASMAMGPGEQFF
NA 15 TRBJ1-1 TRBV3-1/TRBV3-2 NA TGTGCCAGCAGCCAAGTGGTTGGGGGTGGCGCTGAAGCTTTCTTT CASSQVVGGGAEAFF
NA 16 TRBJ2-3 TRBV4-1 TRBD2 TGCGCCAGCAGCTGGGGGGGGACTAGCGACACAGATACGCAGTATTTT CASSWGGTSDTDTQYF
NA 13 TRBJ1-1 TRBV30 NA TGTGCCTGGAGCTCACAGGGGAACACTGAAGCTTTCTTT CAWSSQGNTEAFF
NA 17 TRBJ1-1 TRBV7-9 NA TGTGCCAGCAGCTTAACGAGCCGCGGCAGGCTGAACACTGAAGCTTTCTTT CASSLTSRGRLNTEAFF
once 15 TRBJ1-3 TRBV5-8 TRBD1 TGTGCCAGCAGCTTGGGACAGGGGCCTGGAAACACCATATATTTT CASSLGQGPGNTIYF
NA 14 TRBJ2-7 TRBV5-1 TRBD2 TGCGCCAGCAGCTCCACTAGCGGAGGGGGGGAGCAGTACTTC CASSSTSGGGEQYF
NA 17 TRBJ2-5 TRBV5-1 TRBD2 TGCGCCAGCAGCTTGGCCGGGCTAGCGGGGTTCCAAGAGACCCAGTACTTC CASSLAGLAGFQETQYF
NA 13 TRBJ1-5 TRBV28 TRBD1 TGTGCCAGCCTCCGGGACAGGGTTCAGCCCCAGCATTTT CASLRDRVQPQHF
NA 14 TRBJ1-2 TRBV5-8 NA TGTGCCAGCAGCTTGTGGCAGGGAGGAAGCGGCTACACCTTC CASSLWQGGSGYTF
NA 19 TRBJ2-6 TRBV5-4 TRBD2 TGTGCCAGCAGCTTGGGGGGGACTAGCGGGAGGACCGGGGCCAACGTCCTGACTTTC CASSLGGTSGRTGANVLTF
NA 15 TRBJ2-1 TRBV20-1 TRBD2 TGCAGTGCTAGTGCCCAGGGACTAGCTTACAATGAGCAGTTCTTC CSASAQGLAYNEQFF
NA 16 TRBJ1-5 TRBV5-1 NA TGCGCCAGCAGCTTGGTCGGGGGATTTAGCAATCAGCCCCAGCATTTT CASSLVGGFSNQPQHF
NA 16 TRBJ1-3 TRBV7-9 NA TGTGCCAGCAGCTTACAGGGAAAGCAATCTGGAAACACCATATATTTT CASSLQGKQSGNTIYF
NA 15 TRBJ2-1 TRBV19 TRBD2 TGTGCCAGTAGTATACTAGCGGGATATTCCAATGAGCAGTTCTTC CASSILAGYSNEQFF
NA 13 TRBJ2-7 TRBV5-1 NA TGCGCCAGCAAGACAGGACCTACCTACGAGCAGTACTTC CASKTGPTYEQYF
NA 15 TRBJ2-5 TRBV5-5 TRBD1 TGTGCCAGCAGCTTTCAATCAGGGGGCTGGGAGACCCAGTACTTC CASSFQSGGWETQYF
NA 16 TRBJ2-2 TRBV18 NA TGTGCCAGCTCGCTGAGCAAGGAAGCGAACACCGGGGAGCTGTTTTTT CASSLSKEANTGELFF
NA 15 TRBJ1-4 TRBV6-6 TRBD1 TGTGCCAGCAGTTACGGACAGGGGGGCGGTGAAAAACTGTTTTTT CASSYGQGGGEKLFF
NA 14 TRBJ2-7 TRBV11-2 NA TGTGCCAGCAGCTCACCAACAGGGGCGGGGGAGCAGTACTTC CASSSPTGAGEQYF
NA 13 TRBJ2-7 TRBV5-6 NA TGTGCCAGCAGCAATGACAGGACCTACGAGCAGTACTTC CASSNDRTYEQYF
few 12 TRBJ2-1 TRBV10-1 NA TGCGCCAGCAGTGTGGGGATCAATGAGCAGTTCTTC CASSVGINEQFF